This TCR beta chain originates from a study of T cell responses to AZD1222 COVID-19 vaccine. Study outcomes and limitations: As reported, nearly half of all spike-specific TCRs target variant regions that are unmutated.

This CDR3 contains 13 residues. Germline values: CDR1 SEHNR, CDR2 FQNEAQ (reference sequence). V gave up 3 bases and J gave up 2 bases, with 4 bases separating them. Concerning this clone: Its antigen is not identified.

The table came from immunoSEQ multiplex PCR; TCRdb's copy has only in-frame clones and leaves some out. The table lists over 100,000 clones, over 85% of them singletons, with 7% to 8.5% in the top ten. The chain employs TRBV7-9 and TRBJ2-2, with D hard to call. This sample comprised peripheral blood, obtained on day 0 of AZD1222 vaccination. The receptor comes from an adult in good health. CDR3 in DNA: TGTGCCAGCAGCTTTGTAAACACCGGGGAGCTGTTTTTT. It yields the protein CASSFVNTGELFF.